These 30 T cell receptor beta chains were sequenced from one sample in a study of cytomegalovirus exposure and HLA in healthy donors. With 60 Vbeta and 13 Jbeta primers, the PCR was carried out. Profiling relied on immunoSEQ multiplex PCR, and the TCRdb table lists in-frame clones only, not all of them. The table records under 200,000 clones, 75% to 90% of them present only once. The material sequenced was PBMCs. The receptors derive from a woman aged 18-29 years in good health and CMV-seronegative.

This rearrangement joins TRBV7-9 to TRBJ2-4, with unresolved D. This CDR3 contains 16 residues. The ends were cut back, 3 bases at V and 0 bases at J, with 12 bases in the middle. Germline CDR1 reads SEHNR; CDR2 reads FQNEAQ (reference sequence). As DNA, the CDR3 is TGTGCCAGCAGCTTCCAGTCCAACCTAGCCAAAAACATTCAGTACTTC. Its translation: CASSFQSNLAKNIQYF.

The CDR3 DNA reads as TGTGCCAGCAGCGTAGCCCAGGGATCCTACAATGAGCAGTTCTTC. Encoded protein: CASSVAQGSYNEQFF. The chain joins TRBV9 to TRBJ2-1; TRBD1 is a possible D gene (5 bases). V dropped 0 bases and J dropped 1 base, with 8 bases sitting between them. CDR3 length equals 15 residues. Germline V gene lookup returns CDR1 SGDLS and CDR2 YYNGEE.

This clone was observed a few times. This rearrangement joins TRBV5-5 to TRBJ2-5, with TRBD1 as a possible D gene (6 bases). Trimming took off 7 bases at V and 4 bases at J, with 14 bases between the two ends. Germline assignment: CDR1 SGHKS and CDR2 YYEKEE (reference sequence). This CDR3 is built from 13 residues. CDR3 residues: CASLPGAGETQYF. The CDR3 nucleotides read TGTGCCAGCTTACCAGGGGCTGGAGAGACCCAGTACTTC.

For this clone: As the CDR3 is not closed by the conserved phenylalanine or tryptophan, this likely results from a read error. V gene TRBV7-9 combines with J gene TRBJ2-7; 10 bases are a match to TRBD2. From germline, CDR1 is SEHNR and CDR2 FQNEAQ (reference sequence). This CDR3 comprises 15 residues. Trimming took 2 bases from V and 3 from J; bases not matched to a gene: 4. The CDR3 coding sequence is TGTGCCAGCAGCTTAAGGACTAGCGGAAGCTACGAGCAGTACCTC. Its translation: CASSLRTSGSYEQYL.

The chain joins TRBV9 to TRBJ2-4, with D hard to call. The CDR3 runs to 16 residues. V lost 7 bases, J lost 0 bases, and 17 bases lay in between. Germline CDR1 and CDR2: SGDLS and YYNGEE. This CDR3 reads CASYKVVSLAKNIQYF. CDR3 DNA sequence: TGTGCCAGCTATAAAGTTGTATCACTAGCCAAAAACATTCAGTACTTC.

This chain links TRBV25-1 with TRBJ2-5, with TRBD2 identical over 9 bases. This CDR3 spans 15 amino acids. V was clipped by 4 bases and J by 4 bases; unmatched bases: 7. Per the germline V gene, CDR1 is MGHDK and CDR2 is SYGVNS. The CDR3 spells CASSGVAGAIETQYF. CDR3 coding DNA: TGTGCCAGCAGTGGAGTAGCGGGGGCCATAGAGACCCAGTACTTC. The variable domain in full, completed from reference TRBV25-1 and TRBJ2-5, reads EADIYQTPRYLVIGTGKKITLECSQTMGHDKMYWYQQDPGMELHLIHYSYGVNSTEKGDLSSESTVSRIRTEHFPLTLESARPSHTSQYLCASSGVAGAIETQYFGPGTRLLVL.

CDR3 DNA sequence: TGTGCCACCAGCAGAGATCCCGGACAGGGGGGACAGCCCCAGCATTTT. Encoded protein: CATSRDPGQGGQPQHF. V usage is TRBV15 and J usage is TRBJ1-5, with 10 bases aligning to TRBD1. V gave up 0 bases and J gave up 7 bases; unmatched junction bases: 6. Germline CDR1 LNHNV, CDR2 YYDKDF (reference sequence). There are 16 residues in the CDR3.

The gene calls are TRBV5-5 and TRBJ1-6, with D maybe TRBD1 (6 bases). V lost 3 bases and J 5 bases, leaving 18 bases between the germline ends. Looked up from germline, CDR1 is SGHKS and CDR2 is YYEKEE (reference sequence). The CDR3 totals 17 residues. The CDR3 here is CASSYQNDRSDNSPLHF. Written as DNA, the CDR3 is TGTGCCAGCAGCTACCAAAACGACAGGTCAGATAATTCACCCCTCCACTTT.

V usage is TRBV9 and J usage is TRBJ2-4, with a possible D match to TRBD2 (5 bases). Germline CDR1 SGDLS, CDR2 YYNGEE. The V gene lost 0 bases and the J gene lost 1 base, with 8 bases spanning the gap. The CDR3 totals 15 residues. The CDR3 DNA follows: TGTGCCAGCAGCGTAGACGTAGCGGCCAAAAACATTCAGTACTTC. Amino acid sequence: CASSVDVAAKNIQYF.

This clone showed up just a few times. This chain connects TRBV5-5 to TRBJ1-2; D unresolved. The CDR3 runs to 14 residues. V was cut by 4 bases and J by 4 bases, with 14 bases left in between. Germline V gene lookup returns CDR1 SGHKS and CDR2 YYEKEE (reference sequence). CDR3 sequence reads: CASSPDSGGYGYTF. The CDR3 DNA follows: TGTGCCAGCAGCCCCGACTCGGGAGGCTATGGCTACACCTTC. Looking up the rest from reference TRBV5-5 and TRBJ1-2 gives the full variable domain: DAGVTQSPTHLIKTRGQQVTLRCSPISGHKSVSWYQQVLGQGPQFIFQYYEKEERGRGNFPDRFSARQFPNYSSELNVNALLLGDSALYLCASSPDSGGYGYTFGSGTRLTVV.

The chain links TRBV7-3 to TRBJ2-5, with D perhaps matching TRBD2 (5 bases). With 3 bases removed from V and 4 bases from J, the gap between germline ends came to 9 bases. Germline CDR1 is SGHTA and CDR2 is FQGTGA. The length of the CDR3 is 13 residues. The CDR3 bases are TGTGCCAGCAGCTTCCGGGAAGGAGAGACCCAGTACTTC. Translation gives CASSFREGETQYF.

This clone was counted only a few times. Here the CDR3 reads CASSGTGRFQPQHF. CDR3 in DNA: TGTGCCAGTAGTGGGACGGGGAGGTTTCAGCCCCAGCATTTT. This chain uses TRBV19 with TRBJ1-5; maybe TRBD1 (5 bases). The CDR3 covers 14 residues. Deletions cut 5 bases from V and 6 bases from J, with 14 bases between. Germline CDR1 reads LNHDA; CDR2 reads SQIVND (reference sequence). Full variable domain (remainder filled in from reference TRBV19 and TRBJ1-5): DGGITQSPKYLFRKEGQNVTLSCEQNLNHDAMYWYRQDPGQGLRLIYYSQIVNDFQKGDIAEGYSVSREKKESFPLTVTSAQKNPTAFYLCASSGTGRFQPQHFGDGTRLSIL.

This chain connects TRBV6-5 to TRBJ1-5, with D perhaps matching TRBD1 (6 bases). Looked up from germline, CDR1 is MNHEY and CDR2 is SVGAGI. The CDR3 totals 15 residues. V was cut by 0 bases and J by 2 bases, with 8 bases left in between. CDR3 amino acids: CASSYSWTGNQPQHF. In DNA form, the CDR3 reads TGTGCCAGCAGTTACTCTTGGACAGGCAATCAGCCCCAGCATTTT.

This clone was recorded a few times. V usage is TRBV9 and J usage is TRBJ1-4, with D maybe TRBD1 (6 bases). V was cut by 6 bases and J by 4 bases, with 13 bases left in between. This CDR3 region has 14 residues. Germline-derived CDR1 and CDR2 are SGDLS and YYNGEE. The CDR3 nucleotides are TGTGCCAGCACGACAGGAGCCATTAATGAAAAACTGTTTTTT. This codes for CASTTGAINEKLFF.

The chain recombines TRBV21-1 with TRBJ2-7; TRBD1, the table's D call, lacks a check against the DNA. TRBV21-1 counts as a pseudogene. This CDR3 comprises 15 residues. The CDR3 loop reads CASSTRTGPHYEQYF. DNA for the CDR3: TGTGCCAGCAGCACCAGGACAGGACCTCACTACGAGCAGTACTTC.

The chain has TRBV11-2 and TRBJ2-7; D is possibly TRBD1 (5 bases). The V gene's germline CDR1 is SGHAT and CDR2 FQNNGV. The ends were cut back, 0 bases at V and 7 bases at J, with 13 bases in the middle. The length of the CDR3 is 14 residues. This CDR3 reads CASSLDRVNYEQYF. The CDR3 nucleotides are TGTGCCAGCAGCTTAGACAGGGTAAACTATGAGCAGTACTTC. Variable domain in full (rest from reference TRBV11-2 and TRBJ2-7): EAGVAQSPRYKIIEKRQSVAFWCNPISGHATLYWYQQILGQGPKLLIQFQNNGVVDDSQLPKDRFSAERLKGVDSTLKIQPAKLEDSAVYLCASSLDRVNYEQYFGPGTRLTVT.

The chain employs TRBV18 and TRBJ2-1; D remains ambiguous. The CDR3 spans 12 residues. Germline CDR1 reads KGHSH; CDR2 reads LQKENI. Trimming took 6 bases from V and 3 from J, leaving 6 bases between them. CDR3 nucleotide sequence: TGTGCCAGCTCGCCGGTCTACAATGAGCAGTTCTTC. This translates into CASSPVYNEQFF.

The V gene is TRBV6-5, the J gene TRBJ2-1, with 12 positions matching TRBD2. With 6 bases clipped from V and 8 bases from J, the junction kept 8 bases outside the gene matches. CDR3 size: 15 residues. Germline CDR1 and CDR2: MNHEY and SVGAGI. The chain's CDR3 is CASSRGLAGIHEQFF. As DNA, the CDR3 is TGTGCCAGCAGCCGTGGACTAGCGGGGATACATGAGCAGTTCTTC.

With respect to this clone: One end of the junction varies from germline; a read error may be responsible. The same CDR3 is also encoded by other DNA sequences in this sample. This chain joins TRBV6-5 and TRBJ2-2, with 12 bases identical to TRBD1. CDR3 length: 14 amino acids. The germline V gene has CDR1 MNHEY and CDR2 SVGAGI. CDR3: CASRPGQGAGELFF. For the CDR3, the DNA is TGTGCCAGCAGACCGGGACAGGGGGCCGGGGAGTTGTTTTTT.

CDR3 DNA sequence: TGTGCTAGTGCCCGGGACAGTAGAAGCACAGATACGCAGTATTTT. Residues: CASARDSRSTDTQYF. This sequence joins TRBV12-5 and TRBJ2-3; 7 bases are shared with TRBD1. The CDR3 is made up of 15 amino acids. The ends lost 7 bases at V and 0 bases at J; junction bases unmatched: 7. Germline CDR1 and CDR2: LGHNT and FRNRAP.

The CDR3 sequence is CASSATDPGELFF. CDR3 coding DNA: TGTGCCAGCAGCGCGACAGATCCCGGGGAGCTGTTTTTT. This rearrangement joins TRBV7-7 to TRBJ2-2, with a tentative D call TRBD1 (5 bases). CDR1 is SSHAT and CDR2 is FNYEAQ in the germline V gene (reference sequence). This CDR3 comprises 13 residues. V was trimmed by 5 bases and J by 6 bases, leaving 10 bases between them.

The chain has TRBV13 and TRBJ2-5; D possibly corresponds to TRBD2 (6 bases). CDR1 and CDR2 from the germline V gene are PRHDT and FYEKMQ (reference sequence). The germline V and J ends were trimmed by 5 bases and 3 bases, with 19 bases remaining between them. The CDR3 contains 16 residues. The CDR3 sequence: CASSPAGTYRKETQYF. CDR3 sequence (DNA): TGTGCCAGCAGCCCAGCCGGGACTTATCGGAAAGAGACCCAGTACTTC.

V is TRBV6-1 and J is TRBJ1-4, with no clear D. Trimming pared 5 bases from V and 5 bases from J, leaving 9 bases between. Germline loops: CDR1 MNHNS, CDR2 SASEGT. The CDR3 runs to 13 residues. The CDR3 DNA follows: TGTGCCAGCAGTCTTTCGGGGAATGAAAAACTGTTTTTT. It translates to CASSLSGNEKLFF.

This chain joins TRBV5-4 and TRBJ2-1; 8 nucleotides line up with TRBD2. This CDR3 contains 16 residues. Looked up from germline, CDR1 is SGHNT and CDR2 is YYREEE (reference sequence). V shed 5 bases and J 1 base; nucleotides not matched to a gene: 8. The CDR3 reads CASSLTSGGSYNEQFF. CDR3 bases: TGTGCCAGCAGTCTTACTAGCGGAGGGTCCTACAATGAGCAGTTCTTC. Based on the CDR3 plus reference TRBV5-4 and TRBJ2-1, the full variable domain is ETGVTQSPTHLIKTRGQQVTLRCSSQSGHNTVSWYQQALGQGPQFIFQYYREEENGRGNFPPRFSGLQFPNYSSELNVNALELDDSALYLCASSLTSGGSYNEQFFGPGTRLTVL.

This rearrangement joins TRBV5-1 to TRBJ2-1; 7 nucleotides line up with TRBD1. This CDR3 is 15 amino acids long. CDR1 and CDR2 from the germline V gene are SGHRS and YFSETQ. V lost 4 bases, J lost 3 bases, and 7 bases stayed unmatched. For the CDR3, the DNA is TGCGCCAGCAGCCCTATCCGGGACAGCTACAATGAGCAGTTCTTC. It is translated as CASSPIRDSYNEQFF.

The chain joins TRBV27 to TRBJ2-2, with 11 bases matching TRBD2. V was clipped by 9 bases and J by 3 bases; unmatched bases: 9. Germline V gives CDR1 MNHEY, CDR2 SMNVEV (reference sequence). This CDR3 has 16 amino acids. CDR3 DNA: TGTGCCAGTGGGGCACTAGCGGGAGCCCACACCGGGGAGCTGTTTTTT. Residues: CASGALAGAHTGELFF.

The chain is built from TRBV18 and TRBJ2-5; TRBD1 might be the D (6 bases). V dropped 3 bases and J dropped 0 bases, with 11 bases sitting between them. Germline assignment: CDR1 KGHSH and CDR2 LQKENI. The CDR3 totals 15 residues. CDR3 residues: CASSPLGQNQETQYF. The CDR3 region has the DNA TGTGCCAGCTCACCTCTGGGACAAAACCAAGAGACCCAGTACTTC. Full variable domain (rest looked up from reference TRBV18 and TRBJ2-5): NAGVMQNPRHLVRRRGQEARLRCSPMKGHSHVYWYRQLPEEGLKFMVYLQKENIIDESGMPKERFSAEFPKEGPSILRIQQVVRGDSAAYFCASSPLGQNQETQYFGPGTRLLVL.

The chain joins TRBV19 to TRBJ2-2, with D possibly being TRBD1 (5 bases). Germline V gene data show CDR1 as LNHDA and CDR2 as SQIVND (reference sequence). V dropped 0 bases and J dropped 4 bases, with 15 bases sitting between them. CDR3 length: 17 residues. The CDR3 DNA sequence: TGTGCCAGTAGTATAGATTCCTCAGGGCCTGTCACCGGGGAGCTGTTTTTT. It translates to CASSIDSSGPVTGELFF.

The V gene is TRBV28, the J gene TRBJ1-4; unclear D gene. Germline assignment: CDR1 MDHEN and CDR2 SYDVKM. V was pared by 7 bases and J by 4 bases, with 10 bases between. The CDR3 length is 13 residues. CDR3: CASTTGINEKLFF. CDR3 DNA: TGTGCCAGCACAACCGGTATTAATGAAAAACTGTTTTTT.

As to this clone: A read error may produce the germline difference seen at one junction end. V gene TRBV7-9 combines with J gene TRBJ2-7, with TRBD1 identical over 9 bases. CDR3 length: 14 amino acids. Germline V gives CDR1 SEHNR, CDR2 FQNEAQ (reference sequence). The DNA of the CDR3 is TGTTCCAGCAGCACCCGGGACAGGGCTATGCAGCAGTACTTC. This codes for CSSSTRDRAMQQYF.